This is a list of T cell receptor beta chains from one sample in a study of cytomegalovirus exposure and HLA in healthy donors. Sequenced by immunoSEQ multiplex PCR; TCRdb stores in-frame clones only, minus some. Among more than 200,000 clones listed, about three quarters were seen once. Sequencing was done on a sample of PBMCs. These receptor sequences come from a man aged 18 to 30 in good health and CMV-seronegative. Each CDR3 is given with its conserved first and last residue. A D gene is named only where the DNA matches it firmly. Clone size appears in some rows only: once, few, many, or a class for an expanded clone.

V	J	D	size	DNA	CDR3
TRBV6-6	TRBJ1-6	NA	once	TGTGCCAGCAGTTACGGAGTTAGCTCCTATAATTCACCCCTCCACTTT	CASSYGVSSYNSPLHF
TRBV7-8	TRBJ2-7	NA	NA	TGTGCCAGCAGCCCTAGGCCACACGAGCAGTACTTC	CASSPRPHEQYF
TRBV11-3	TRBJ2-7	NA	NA	TGTGCCAGCAGTACCGCCGGGACACTCTTCTCCTACGAGCAGTACTTC	CASSTAGTLFSYEQYF
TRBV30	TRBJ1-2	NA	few	TGTGCCTGGAGTAAAAACAGGATAGGGTATGGCTACACCTTC	CAWSKNRIGYGYTF
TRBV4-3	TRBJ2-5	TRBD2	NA	TGCGCCAGCAGCCAAGCCCGGGCGGGGGGAGAGACCCAGTACTTC	CASSQARAGGETQYF
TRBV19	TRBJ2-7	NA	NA	TGTGCCAGTAGTTCTCCTAATTGGGGAAATGGGGCGGCCTCCTACGAGCAGTACTTC	CASSSPNWGNGAASYEQYF
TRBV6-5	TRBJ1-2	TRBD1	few	TGTGCCAGCAGTTTATCGCAGGGGGCTAGTGGCTACACCTTC	CASSLSQGASGYTF
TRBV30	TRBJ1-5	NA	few	TGTGCCTGGACCACGGCGGGCTCTTTTCGCAATCAGCCCCAGCATTTT	CAWTTAGSFRNQPQHF
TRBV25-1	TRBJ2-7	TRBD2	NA	TGTGCCAGCAGTGAAGGACTAGCGGGAGAGTGTGAGCAGTACTTC	CASSEGLAGECEQYF
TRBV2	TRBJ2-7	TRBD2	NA	TGTGCCAGCAGCCAAGAGGCGGGAGGCGAGCAGTACTTC	CASSQEAGGEQYF
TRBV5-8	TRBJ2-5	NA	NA	TGTGCCAGCAGCCCGGGACACCGACAAGAGACCCAGTACTTC	CASSPGHRQETQYF
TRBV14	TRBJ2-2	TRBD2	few	TGTGCCAGCAGCCAAGTAGCTAGCGGGGACTTTAACACCGGGGAGCTGTTTTTT	CASSQVASGDFNTGELFF
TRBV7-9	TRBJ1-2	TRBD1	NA	TGTGCCAGCAGCCCCAGACAGGGGGCGCTTGGGGGCTACACCTTC	CASSPRQGALGGYTF
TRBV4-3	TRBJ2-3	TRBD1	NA	TGCGCCAGCAGCCCCCTCGGGACAGGGACTAGCACAGATACGCAGTATTTT	CASSPLGTGTSTDTQYF
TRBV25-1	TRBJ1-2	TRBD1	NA	TGTGCCAGCAGTGAATCTCGACAGGGAGATGGCTACACCTTC	CASSESRQGDGYTF
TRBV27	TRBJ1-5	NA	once	TGTGCCAGCAGGCCCAGGGGCAGCCAGCCCCAGCATTTT	CASRPRGSQPQHF
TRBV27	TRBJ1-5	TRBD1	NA	TGTGCCGTGTCCTCGGGACAGGGGGAGCAGCCCCAGCATTTT	CAVSSGQGEQPQHF
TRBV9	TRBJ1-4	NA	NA	TGTGCCAGCAGCACTCACATAACAGTCCGGTCTGAAAAACTGTTTTTT	CASSTHITVRSEKLFF
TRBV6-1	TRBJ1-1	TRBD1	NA	TGTGCCAGCAGTCCAGGGGTGACAGGGGCAACTGAAGCTTTCTTT	CASSPGVTGATEAFF
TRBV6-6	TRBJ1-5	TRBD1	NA	TGTGCCAGCACCCGGACAGGGGAGGGGAATCAGCCCCAGCATTTT	CASTRTGEGNQPQHF
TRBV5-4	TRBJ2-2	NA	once	TGTGCCAGCAGCTTTCCAGAGAACACCGGGGAGCTGTTTTTT	CASSFPENTGELFF
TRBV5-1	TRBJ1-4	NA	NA	TGCGCCAGCAGCTTAGGTCAGGGGTTTAATGAAAAACTGTTTTTT	CASSLGQGFNEKLFF
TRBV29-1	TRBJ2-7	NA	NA	TGCAGCGTAGTTGGGGAGCGGAGTTACAATGAGCAGTACTTC	CSVVGERSYNEQYF
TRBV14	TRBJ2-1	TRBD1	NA	TGTGCCAGCAGCCCTTGGACAGGTAATGAGCAGTTCTTC	CASSPWTGNEQFF
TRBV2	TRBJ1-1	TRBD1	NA	TGTGCCAGCAGAACGGGACAGGGAACGGATGAAGCTTTCTTT	CASRTGQGTDEAFF
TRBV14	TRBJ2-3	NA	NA	TGTGCCAGCAGCCAGACAATGCGAGATACGCAGTATTTT	CASSQTMRDTQYF
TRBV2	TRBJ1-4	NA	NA	TGTGCCAGCAGTGAAGGGGATACAGGGTCGGGTGAAAAACTGTTTTTT	CASSEGDTGSGEKLFF